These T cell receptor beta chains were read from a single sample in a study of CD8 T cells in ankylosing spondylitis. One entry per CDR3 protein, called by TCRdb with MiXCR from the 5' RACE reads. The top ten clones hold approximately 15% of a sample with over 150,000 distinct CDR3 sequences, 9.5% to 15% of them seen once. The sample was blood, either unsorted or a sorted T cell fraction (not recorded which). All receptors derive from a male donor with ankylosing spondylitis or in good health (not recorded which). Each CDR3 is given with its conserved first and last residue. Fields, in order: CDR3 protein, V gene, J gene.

CSVASGGASTDTQYF	TRBV29-1	TRBJ2-3
CSVWGDQETQYF	TRBV29-1	TRBJ2-5
CASSQRNLYEQYF	TRBV6-5	TRBJ2-7
CASKAPRDRGPLNTGELFF	TRBV27	TRBJ2-2
CASSRDGNEQFF	TRBV12-3/TRBV12-4	TRBJ2-1
CASSLDFRPYNEQFF	TRBV11-3	TRBJ2-1
CASSQEERANTEAFF	TRBV3-1	TRBJ1-1
CASSLDSLDRSYGYTF	TRBV7-8	TRBJ1-2
CASSVALAEETQYF	TRBV9	TRBJ2-5
CASSQVSAGTGYTDTQYF	TRBV4-1	TRBJ2-3
CASSKGGREAPAEQYF	TRBV21-1	TRBJ2-7
CASSPRSPQDQETQYF	TRBV18	TRBJ2-5
CAPLRDAQGGNEKLFF	TRBV15	TRBJ1-4
CASSFPDSGWSTDTQYF	TRBV5-1	TRBJ2-3
CSALGLRPSYEQYF	TRBV20-1	TRBJ2-7
CASSLYRTGIETQYF	TRBV27	TRBJ2-5
CASSHRLAGLVNEQFF	TRBV4-1	TRBJ2-1
CASSSRLVGRKSSGANVLTF	TRBV5-1	TRBJ2-6
CASEGSGNTIYF	TRBV6-5	TRBJ1-3
CASSLDQRPNYGYTF	TRBV7-9	TRBJ1-2
CASSRQGQGMPDTQYF	TRBV7-2	TRBJ2-3
CAWSVRWGGSTYEQYF	TRBV30	TRBJ2-7
CASSPSVTAEQYF	TRBV4-2	TRBJ2-7
CASSYTHGADREATQYF	TRBV7-9	TRBJ2-5
CSAVHSRAYEQYF	TRBV20-1	TRBJ2-7
CASSLNSPDTQYF	TRBV5-1	TRBJ2-3
CASSRGLPYEQYF	TRBV4-2	TRBJ2-7
CASSGLAGDEQYF	TRBV4-1	TRBJ2-7
CASSLILDTQYF	TRBV11-1	TRBJ2-3
CASSPPQLAGGLDEQFF	TRBV12-3/TRBV12-4	TRBJ2-1
CASSIQGMNTEAFF	TRBV19	TRBJ1-1
CAISLDRNQPQHF	TRBV10-3	TRBJ1-5
CASRGLAGESSVYEQYF	TRBV5-1	TRBJ2-7
CAWSAGTGSIQYF	TRBV30	TRBJ2-4
CASSQDLAGLVPLYEQYF	TRBV4-2	TRBJ2-7
CATSRAADNPVGNTIYF	TRBV15	TRBJ1-3
CAATGQGFRDEQFF	TRBV2	TRBJ2-1
CASSHGDYNEQFF	TRBV12-3/TRBV12-4	TRBJ2-1
CASSADRGIQETQYF	TRBV5-1	TRBJ2-5
CASSLAGGSDTQYF	TRBV7-6	TRBJ2-3
CASGFERVKHEKLFF	TRBV12-5	TRBJ1-4
CASSEGVRVYSGANVLTF	TRBV25-1	TRBJ2-6
CASSPFRTSGGIGTGELFF	TRBV7-6	TRBJ2-2
CASSLGQGFSEAFF	TRBV5-6	TRBJ1-1
CASSPTSGLELNTGELFF	TRBV4-2	TRBJ2-2
CASSGGLEVNEQFF	TRBV12-3/TRBV12-4	TRBJ2-1
CASSLEGNGELFF	TRBV11-2	TRBJ2-2
CASSLIGQAYEQYF	TRBV27	TRBJ2-7
CASSSWGFEVVLVETQYF	TRBV7-6	TRBJ2-5
CASSFVVAGGDEQYF	TRBV7-9	TRBJ2-7
CASGTGAGANEKLFF	TRBV12-3/TRBV12-4	TRBJ1-4
CASSQELLESGATGELFF	TRBV3-1	TRBJ2-2
CASSSDSWGYTF	TRBV5-1	TRBJ1-2
CASSLDGARSYEQYF	TRBV5-1	TRBJ2-7
CASGQGTNTEAFF	TRBV7-9	TRBJ1-1
CASSDGLAGPTSTDTQYF	TRBV9	TRBJ2-3
CASSYSGGGYQETQYF	TRBV6-5	TRBJ2-5
CASSLTYLFSNTGELFF	TRBV7-8	TRBJ2-2
CSVEGTVNYGYTF	TRBV29-1	TRBJ1-2
CASAPGLAVTDTQYF	TRBV5-6	TRBJ2-3